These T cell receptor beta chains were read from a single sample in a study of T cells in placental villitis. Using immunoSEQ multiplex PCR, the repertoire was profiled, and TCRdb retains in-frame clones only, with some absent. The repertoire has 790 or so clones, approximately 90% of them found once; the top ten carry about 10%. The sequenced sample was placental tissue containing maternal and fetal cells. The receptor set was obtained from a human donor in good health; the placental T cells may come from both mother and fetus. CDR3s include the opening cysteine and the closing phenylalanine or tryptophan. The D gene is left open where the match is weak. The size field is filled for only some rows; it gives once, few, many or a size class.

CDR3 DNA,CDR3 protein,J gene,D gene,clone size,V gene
TGTGCCACCAGTGATTCCAGGGGTGCGAACACTGAAGCTTTCTTT,CATSDSRGANTEAFF,TRBJ1-1,NA,NA,TRBV24-1
TGTGCCAGCAGCTTAGAGGGAGTAGCGGGAACGGGGGAGCTGTTTTTT,CASSLEGVAGTGELFF,TRBJ2-2,TRBD2,NA,TRBV7-8
TGTGCCAGCAGTTTGGCCTCTAGCTGGTTTAGCGGGAGATTCTACGAGCAGTACTTC,CASSLASSWFSGRFYEQYF,TRBJ2-7,TRBD2,NA,TRBV27
TGTGCCACCAGCAGACAGGGGGCAGAGACCCAGTACTTC,CATSRQGAETQYF,TRBJ2-5,TRBD1,NA,TRBV15
TGTGCCAGCAGCGTAGGTATAAACGAGGGCACAGATACGCAGTATTTT,CASSVGINEGTDTQYF,TRBJ2-3,NA,NA,TRBV9
TGCGCCAGCAGCCAAGATTGGAATGAGCAGTTCTTC,CASSQDWNEQFF,TRBJ2-1,NA,NA,TRBV4-3
TGTGCCAGCAGTGGACAGGCCAAAAACATTCAGTACTTC,CASSGQAKNIQYF,TRBJ2-4,NA,NA,TRBV2
TGTGCCAGCAGTGGGGGGACTAGCGCCAAGGAGACCCAGTACTTC,CASSGGTSAKETQYF,TRBJ2-5,TRBD2,NA,TRBV2
TGCGCCAGCAGTTGGGGGGACAGGGGGCAAGAGACCCAGTACTTC,CASSWGDRGQETQYF,TRBJ2-5,TRBD1,NA,TRBV5-1
TGTGCCTGGAGTAGGGGTGGGGCCAACGTCCTGACTTTC,CAWSRGGANVLTF,TRBJ2-6,NA,NA,TRBV30
TGTGCCAGCAGCCCGTTAGCGGGGGGAAACATTCAGTACTTC,CASSPLAGGNIQYF,TRBJ2-4,TRBD2,once,TRBV7-9
TGTGCCAGCAGCTTCGCCCCCCTCGGGACGTCAGATACGCAGTATTTT,CASSFAPLGTSDTQYF,TRBJ2-3,NA,NA,TRBV5-4
TGCGCCAGCAGCCCCACGACAGGGGTGGCCGGGGAGCTGTTTTTT,CASSPTTGVAGELFF,TRBJ2-2,TRBD1,NA,TRBV4-3
TGTGCCAGCAGTTACGGGACAGGCAACTACGAGCAGTACTTC,CASSYGTGNYEQYF,TRBJ2-7,TRBD1,NA,TRBV6-5
TGTGCCACCAGTGATTTAGAAACAGGGGGGAAGGAGCAGTTCTTC,CATSDLETGGKEQFF,TRBJ2-1,TRBD1,NA,TRBV24-1
TGTGCCAGTAGTGTACGACAGGATACCAGCTCTGGAAACACCATATATTTT,CASSVRQDTSSGNTIYF,TRBJ1-3,NA,NA,TRBV19
TGTGCCAGCAGCTTAGGGCAGGGGGCCCTGAACACTGAAGCTTTCTTT,CASSLGQGALNTEAFF,TRBJ1-1,TRBD1,NA,TRBV7-3
TGTGCCAGCAGTGACTCACAGGGGGCAGATACGCAGTATTTT,CASSDSQGADTQYF,TRBJ2-3,TRBD1,NA,TRBV6-4
TGTGCCAGTAGTATTGGGCCTACTAGCGAATACGAGCAGTACTTC,CASSIGPTSEYEQYF,TRBJ2-7,TRBD2,NA,TRBV19
TGCAGCGGGGCGGGAGGTGACGAGCAGTACTTC,CSGAGGDEQYF,TRBJ2-7,TRBD2,once,TRBV29-1
TGTGCCAGCAGACCGCAGGGAAACTATGGCTACACCTTC,CASRPQGNYGYTF,TRBJ1-2,NA,NA,TRBV28